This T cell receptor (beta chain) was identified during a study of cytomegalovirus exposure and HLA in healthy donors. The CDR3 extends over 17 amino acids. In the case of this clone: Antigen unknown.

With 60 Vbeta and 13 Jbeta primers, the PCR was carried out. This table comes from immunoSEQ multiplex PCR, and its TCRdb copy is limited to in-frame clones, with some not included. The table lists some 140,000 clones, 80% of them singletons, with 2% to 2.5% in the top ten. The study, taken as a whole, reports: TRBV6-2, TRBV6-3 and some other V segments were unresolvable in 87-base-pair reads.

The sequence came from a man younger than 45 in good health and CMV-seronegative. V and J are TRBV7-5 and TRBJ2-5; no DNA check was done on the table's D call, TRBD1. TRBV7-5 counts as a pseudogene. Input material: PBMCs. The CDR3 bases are TGTGCCAGAAGCAACCGGGACAGGGGACCTAGTAAGGAGACCCAGTACTTC. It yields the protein CARSNRDRGPSKETQYF.